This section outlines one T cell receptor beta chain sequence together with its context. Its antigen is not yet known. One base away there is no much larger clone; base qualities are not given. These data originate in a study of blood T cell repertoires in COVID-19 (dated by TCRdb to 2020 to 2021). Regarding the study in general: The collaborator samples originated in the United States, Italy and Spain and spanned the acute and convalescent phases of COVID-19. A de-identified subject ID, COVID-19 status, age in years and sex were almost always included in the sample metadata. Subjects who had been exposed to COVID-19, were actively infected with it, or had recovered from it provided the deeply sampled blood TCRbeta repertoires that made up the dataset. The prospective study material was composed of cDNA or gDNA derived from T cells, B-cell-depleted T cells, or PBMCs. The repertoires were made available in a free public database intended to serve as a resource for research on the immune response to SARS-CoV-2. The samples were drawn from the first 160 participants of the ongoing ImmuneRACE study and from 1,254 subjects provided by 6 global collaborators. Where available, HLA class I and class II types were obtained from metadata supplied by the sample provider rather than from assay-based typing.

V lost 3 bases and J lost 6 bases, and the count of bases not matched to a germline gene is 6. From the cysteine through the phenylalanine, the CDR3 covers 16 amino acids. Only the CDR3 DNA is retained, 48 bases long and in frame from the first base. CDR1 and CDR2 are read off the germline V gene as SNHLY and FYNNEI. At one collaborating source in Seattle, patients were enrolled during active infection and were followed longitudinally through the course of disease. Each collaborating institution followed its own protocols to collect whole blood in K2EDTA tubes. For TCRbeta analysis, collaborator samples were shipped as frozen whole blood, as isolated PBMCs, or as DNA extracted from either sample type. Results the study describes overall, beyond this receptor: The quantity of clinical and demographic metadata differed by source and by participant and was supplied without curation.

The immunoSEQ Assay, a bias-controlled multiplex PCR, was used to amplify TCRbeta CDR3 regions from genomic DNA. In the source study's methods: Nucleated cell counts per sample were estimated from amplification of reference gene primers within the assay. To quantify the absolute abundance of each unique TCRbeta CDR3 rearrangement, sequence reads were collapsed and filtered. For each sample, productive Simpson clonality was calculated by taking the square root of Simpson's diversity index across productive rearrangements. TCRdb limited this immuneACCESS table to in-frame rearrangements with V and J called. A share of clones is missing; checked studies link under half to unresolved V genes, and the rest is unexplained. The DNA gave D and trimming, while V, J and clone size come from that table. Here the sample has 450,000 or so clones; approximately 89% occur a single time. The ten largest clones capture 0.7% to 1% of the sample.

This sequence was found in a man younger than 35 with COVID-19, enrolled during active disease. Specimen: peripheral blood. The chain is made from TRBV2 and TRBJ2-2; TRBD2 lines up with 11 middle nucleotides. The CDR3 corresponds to CASSETSGAISGELFF. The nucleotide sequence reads TGTGCCAGCAGTGAGACTAGCGGGGCTATTTCCGGGGAGCTGTTTTTT.